This record looks at one T cell receptor beta chain sequence and its context. The antigen is not known. The CDR3 has 17 amino acids. V shed 4 bases and J 1 base; nucleotides not matched to a gene: 10. The germline gives CDR1 KGHSH, CDR2 LQKENI. The data were produced by immunoSEQ multiplex PCR, yet TCRdb's version contains in-frame clones alone and is incomplete. The data contain 2,100,000 or so clones, approximately 94% of them seen just once; the ten biggest clones take up around 0.13%. The study drew its donors from healthy HIV-negative adults without recent acute infections or vaccinations. This specimen comes from a study of shared clonotypes between healthy human individuals. Study findings and constraints: An expected dependence of interdonor clonotype sharing on sequencing depth was noted.

The chain links TRBV18 to TRBJ2-3; 8 nucleotides align to TRBD1. The sequence came from a young man in good health. Material for sequencing was naive CD4+ T cells sorted from blood. Subset specified: CD45RA+ positively selected. The CDR3 here is CASSRVITDRGTDTQYF. The CDR3 DNA reads TGTGCCAGCTCACGAGTAATAACGGACAGGGGCACAGATACGCAGTATTTT. Filled out from reference TRBV18 and TRBJ2-3, the complete variable domain reads NAGVMQNPRHLVRRRGQEARLRCSPMKGHSHVYWYRQLPEEGLKFMVYLQKENIIDESGMPKERFSAEFPKEGPSILRIQQVVRGDSAAYFCASSRVITDRGTDTQYFGPGTRLTVL.